These 5 T cell receptor beta chains share one sample of origin, sequenced in a study of T cells after posttransplantation cyclophosphamide. Profiled with immunoSEQ multiplex PCR; TCRdb holds only in-frame clones, not every one. The repertoire holds about 32,000 clones, with 70% to 90% as singletons. Sequenced material: PBMCs. Every receptor here comes from a woman between 40 and 55 years old with a blood cancer, CMV-positive, and with a related stem cell donor.

The table lists this clone with a few counts. This rearrangement joins TRBV7-6 to TRBJ2-7; the D is unclear. The CDR3 spans 13 residues. Trimming cost V 2 bases and J 5 bases, with 10 bases left between them. Germline V gives CDR1 SGHVS, CDR2 FNYEAQ. The CDR3 DNA reads TGTGCCAGCAGCTTATCAGGTTTCGACGAGCAGTACTTC. Amino acid sequence: CASSLSGFDEQYF.

The rearrangement uses TRBV5-1 and TRBJ2-7; TRBD2 aligns across 8 bases. The length of the CDR3 is 16 residues. Looked up from germline, CDR1 is SGHRS and CDR2 is YFSETQ. Losses at the gene ends were 0 bases for V and 3 bases for J; bases not matched to a gene: 8. CDR3 sequence (DNA): TGCGCCAGCAGCTTGGATTCGGGGGGGACTAACTACGAGCAGTACTTC. Encoded protein: CASSLDSGGTNYEQYF.

The chain has TRBV19 and TRBJ1-1, with TRBD1 matching 10 bases. Germline loops: CDR1 LNHDA, CDR2 SQIVND (reference sequence). J was trimmed by 5 bases and V by 5 bases; bases with no gene match: 11. The CDR3 has 16 residues. The CDR3 reads CASSPRQGAWKTEAFF. The CDR3 DNA reads TGTGCCAGTAGTCCCCGACAGGGGGCGTGGAAAACTGAAGCTTTCTTT.

V usage is TRBV7-2 and J usage is TRBJ1-1, with a tentative D call TRBD1 (6 bases). This CDR3 comprises 14 residues. V was trimmed by 6 bases and J by 3 bases, leaving 14 bases between them. Germline assignment: CDR1 SGHTA and CDR2 FQGNSA. The CDR3 here is CASSPLGGYTEAFF. As DNA, the CDR3 is TGTGCCAGCAGTCCTTTAGGGGGATACACTGAAGCTTTCTTT.

The rearrangement joins TRBV6-6 to TRBJ2-7; D is perhaps TRBD2 (6 bases). V shed 2 bases and J shed 6 bases, with 17 bases lying between them. Germline V lookup: CDR1 MNHNY, CDR2 SVGAGI (reference sequence). The length of the CDR3 is 15 residues. CDR3 sequence: CASSYIRGGPGEQYF. The CDR3 DNA reads TGTGCCAGCAGTTACATTCGGGGAGGCCCCGGCGAGCAGTACTTC.